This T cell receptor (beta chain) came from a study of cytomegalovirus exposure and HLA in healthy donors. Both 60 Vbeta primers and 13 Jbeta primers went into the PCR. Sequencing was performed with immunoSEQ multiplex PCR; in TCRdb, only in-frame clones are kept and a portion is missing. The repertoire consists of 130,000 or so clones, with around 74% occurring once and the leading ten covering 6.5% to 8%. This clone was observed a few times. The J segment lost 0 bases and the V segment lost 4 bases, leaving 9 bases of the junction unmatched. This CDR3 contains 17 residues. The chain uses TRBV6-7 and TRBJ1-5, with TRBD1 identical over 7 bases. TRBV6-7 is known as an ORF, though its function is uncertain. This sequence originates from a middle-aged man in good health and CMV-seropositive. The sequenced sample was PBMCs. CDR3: CASSSQGGDHSNQPQHF. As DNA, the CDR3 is TGTGCCAGCAGTTCCCAGGGGGGTGACCATAGCAATCAGCCCCAGCATTTT.